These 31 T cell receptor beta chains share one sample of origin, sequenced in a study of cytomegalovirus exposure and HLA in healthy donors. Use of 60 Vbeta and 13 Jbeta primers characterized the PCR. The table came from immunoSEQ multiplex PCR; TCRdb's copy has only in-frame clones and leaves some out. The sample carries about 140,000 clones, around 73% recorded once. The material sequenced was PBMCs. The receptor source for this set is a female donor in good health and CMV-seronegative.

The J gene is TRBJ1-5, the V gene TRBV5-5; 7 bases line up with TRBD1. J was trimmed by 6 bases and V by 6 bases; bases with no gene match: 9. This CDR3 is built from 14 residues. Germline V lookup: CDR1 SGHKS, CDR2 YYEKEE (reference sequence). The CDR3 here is CASTLGTAPQPQHF. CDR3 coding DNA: TGTGCCAGCACCCTGGGGACAGCCCCTCAGCCCCAGCATTTT.

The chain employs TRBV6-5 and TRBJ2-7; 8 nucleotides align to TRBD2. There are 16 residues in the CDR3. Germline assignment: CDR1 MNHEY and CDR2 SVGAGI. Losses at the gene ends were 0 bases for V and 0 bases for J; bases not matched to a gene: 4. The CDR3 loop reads CASSYSERESSYEQYF. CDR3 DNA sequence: TGTGCCAGCAGTTACTCGGAGCGGGAGAGCTCCTACGAGCAGTACTTC.

CDR3: CASSQSGRAGNEQFF. The CDR3 DNA sequence: TGTGCCAGCAGCCAAAGCGGGAGGGCCGGCAATGAGCAGTTCTTC. The chain has TRBV5-5 and TRBJ2-1; 10 bases line up with TRBD2. The CDR3 consists of 15 residues. V lost 4 bases and J lost 6; bases outside the gene matches: 7. Germline CDR1 is SGHKS and CDR2 is YYEKEE (reference sequence).

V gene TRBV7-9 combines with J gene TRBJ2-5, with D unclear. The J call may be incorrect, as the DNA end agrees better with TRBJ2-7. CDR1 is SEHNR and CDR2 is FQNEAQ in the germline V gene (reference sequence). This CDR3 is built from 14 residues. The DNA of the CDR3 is TGTGCCAGCAGCTTTATGGCCGGTAGCTACGAGCAGTACTTC. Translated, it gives CASSFMAGSYEQYF.

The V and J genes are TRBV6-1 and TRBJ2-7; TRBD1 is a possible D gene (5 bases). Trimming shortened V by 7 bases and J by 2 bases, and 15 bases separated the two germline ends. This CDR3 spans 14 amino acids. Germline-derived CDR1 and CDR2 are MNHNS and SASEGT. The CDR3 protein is CASISETATYEQYF. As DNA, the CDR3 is TGTGCCAGCATTAGTGAGACAGCTACCTACGAGCAGTACTTC.

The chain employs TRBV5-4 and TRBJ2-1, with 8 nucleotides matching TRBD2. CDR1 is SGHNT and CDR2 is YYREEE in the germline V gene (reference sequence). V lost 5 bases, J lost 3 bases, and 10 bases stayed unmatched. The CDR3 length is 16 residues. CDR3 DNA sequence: TGTGCCAGCAGTGTTGTAGCGGGAAGTCTCTACAATGAGCAGTTCTTC. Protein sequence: CASSVVAGSLYNEQFF.

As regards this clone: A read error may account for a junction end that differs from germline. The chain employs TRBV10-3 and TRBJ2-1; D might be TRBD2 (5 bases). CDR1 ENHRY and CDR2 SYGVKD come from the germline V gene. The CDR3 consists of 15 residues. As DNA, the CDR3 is TGTGCCATCATCGATAGCGATAGCTCCTCCAATGAGCAGTTCTTC. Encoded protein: CAIIDSDSSSNEQFF.

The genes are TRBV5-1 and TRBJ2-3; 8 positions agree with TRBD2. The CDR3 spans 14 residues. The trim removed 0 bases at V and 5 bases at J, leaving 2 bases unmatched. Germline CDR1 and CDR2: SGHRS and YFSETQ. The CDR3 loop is CASSLAAGGDTQYF. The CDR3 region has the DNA TGCGCCAGCAGCTTGGCGGCGGGAGGAGATACGCAGTATTTT.

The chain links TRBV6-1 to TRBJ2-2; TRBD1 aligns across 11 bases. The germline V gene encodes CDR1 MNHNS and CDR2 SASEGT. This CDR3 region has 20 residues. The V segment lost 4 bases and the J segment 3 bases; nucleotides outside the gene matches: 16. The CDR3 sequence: CASSGLRDRGIPYHTGELFF. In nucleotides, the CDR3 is TGTGCCAGCAGTGGCCTCCGGGACAGGGGGATCCCTTACCACACCGGGGAGCTGTTTTTT.

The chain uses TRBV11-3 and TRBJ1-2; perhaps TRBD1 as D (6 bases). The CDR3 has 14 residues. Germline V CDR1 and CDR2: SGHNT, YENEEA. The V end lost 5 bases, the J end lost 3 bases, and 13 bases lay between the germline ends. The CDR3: CASSGGSIDYGYTF. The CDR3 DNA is TGTGCCAGCAGCGGGGGCAGTATTGACTATGGCTACACCTTC.

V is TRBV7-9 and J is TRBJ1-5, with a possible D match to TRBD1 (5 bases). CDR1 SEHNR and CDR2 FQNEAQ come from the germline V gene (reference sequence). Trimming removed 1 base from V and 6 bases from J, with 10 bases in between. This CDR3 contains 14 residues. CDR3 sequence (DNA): TGTGCCAGCAGCTTAGGGGGGGACGGTCAGCCCCAGCATTTT. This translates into CASSLGGDGQPQHF.

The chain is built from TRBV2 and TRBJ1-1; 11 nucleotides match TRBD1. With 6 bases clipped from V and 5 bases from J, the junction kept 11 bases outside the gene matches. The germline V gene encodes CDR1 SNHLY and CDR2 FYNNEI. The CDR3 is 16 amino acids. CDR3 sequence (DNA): TGTGCCAGCAGCCCTACTGGACAGGGGGCATTTACTGAAGCTTTCTTT. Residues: CASSPTGQGAFTEAFF.

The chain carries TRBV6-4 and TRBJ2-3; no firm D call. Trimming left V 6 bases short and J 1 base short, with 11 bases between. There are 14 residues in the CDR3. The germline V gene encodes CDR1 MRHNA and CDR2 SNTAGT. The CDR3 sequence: CASSRESGTDTQYF. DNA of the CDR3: TGTGCCAGCAGCAGAGAAAGCGGCACAGATACGCAGTATTTT.

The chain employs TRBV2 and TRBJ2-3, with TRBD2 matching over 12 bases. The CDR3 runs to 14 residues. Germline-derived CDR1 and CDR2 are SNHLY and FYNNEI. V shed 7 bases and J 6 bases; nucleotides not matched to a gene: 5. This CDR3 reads CASNTLAGGDTQYF. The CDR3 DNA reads TGTGCCAGCAATACCCTAGCGGGGGGGGATACGCAGTATTTT.

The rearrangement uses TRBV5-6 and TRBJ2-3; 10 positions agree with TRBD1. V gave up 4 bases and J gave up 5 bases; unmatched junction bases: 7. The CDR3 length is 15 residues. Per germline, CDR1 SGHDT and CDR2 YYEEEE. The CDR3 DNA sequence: TGTGCCAGCAGCCCTATCGGGACAGGGGAAGATACGCAGTATTTT. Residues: CASSPIGTGEDTQYF.

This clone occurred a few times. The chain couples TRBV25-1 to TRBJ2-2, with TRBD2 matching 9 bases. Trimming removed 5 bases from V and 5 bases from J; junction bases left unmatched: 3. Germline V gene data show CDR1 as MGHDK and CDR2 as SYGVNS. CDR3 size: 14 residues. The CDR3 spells CASSLAGATGELFF. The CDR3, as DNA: TGTGCCAGCAGTTTAGCGGGAGCAACCGGGGAGCTGTTTTTT.

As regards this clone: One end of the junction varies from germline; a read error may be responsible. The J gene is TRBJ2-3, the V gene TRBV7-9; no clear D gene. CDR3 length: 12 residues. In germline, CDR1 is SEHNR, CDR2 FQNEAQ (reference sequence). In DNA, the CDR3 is TGTTCCAGCAGCGTAAGCACAGATACGCAGTATTTT. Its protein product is CSSSVSTDTQYF.

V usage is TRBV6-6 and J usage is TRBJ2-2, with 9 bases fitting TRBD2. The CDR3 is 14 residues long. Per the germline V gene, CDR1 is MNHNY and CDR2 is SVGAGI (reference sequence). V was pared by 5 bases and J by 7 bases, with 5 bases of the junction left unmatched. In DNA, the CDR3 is TGTGCCAGCAGTCATGGGACTAGCAACGGGGAGCTGTTTTTT. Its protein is CASSHGTSNGELFF.

As DNA, the CDR3 is TGTGCCAGCAGTTATGACCCGAGGAGTTCACCCCTCCACTTT. This codes for CASSYDPRSSPLHF. The rearrangement uses TRBV6-5 and TRBJ1-6, with D hard to call. The CDR3 contains 14 residues. The V and J ends lost 3 bases and 9 bases respectively, with 12 bases between them. Germline CDR1 and CDR2: MNHEY and SVGAGI.

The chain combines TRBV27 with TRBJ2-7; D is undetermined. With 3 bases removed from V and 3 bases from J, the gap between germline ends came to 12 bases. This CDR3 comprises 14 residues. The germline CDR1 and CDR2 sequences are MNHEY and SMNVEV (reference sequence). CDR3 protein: CASSFIANYYEQYF. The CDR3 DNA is TGTGCCAGCAGTTTTATAGCCAACTACTACGAGCAGTACTTC.

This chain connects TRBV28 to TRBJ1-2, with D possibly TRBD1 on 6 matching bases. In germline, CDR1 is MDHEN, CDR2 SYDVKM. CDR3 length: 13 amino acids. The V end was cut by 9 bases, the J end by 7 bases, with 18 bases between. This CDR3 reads CARRGLRQRGYTF. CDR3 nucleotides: TGTGCCAGGCGGGGGCTGAGACAGCGTGGCTACACCTTC.

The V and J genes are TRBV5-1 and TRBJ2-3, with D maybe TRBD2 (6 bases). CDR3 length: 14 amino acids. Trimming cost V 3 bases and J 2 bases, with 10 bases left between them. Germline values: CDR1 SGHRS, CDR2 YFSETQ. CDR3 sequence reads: CASSWGVTTDTQYF. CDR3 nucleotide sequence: TGCGCCAGCAGCTGGGGGGTGACCACAGATACGCAGTATTTT.

In nucleotides, the CDR3 is TGCGCCAGCAGTGAGCTCCGGGAAAATTCACCCCTCCACTTT. It encodes CASSELRENSPLHF. This rearrangement joins TRBV10-1 to TRBJ1-6, with D uncertain. The V gene lost 2 bases and the J gene lost 7 bases, with 9 bases spanning the gap. The CDR3 covers 14 residues. Germline CDR1 reads WNHNN; CDR2 reads SYGVQD (reference sequence).

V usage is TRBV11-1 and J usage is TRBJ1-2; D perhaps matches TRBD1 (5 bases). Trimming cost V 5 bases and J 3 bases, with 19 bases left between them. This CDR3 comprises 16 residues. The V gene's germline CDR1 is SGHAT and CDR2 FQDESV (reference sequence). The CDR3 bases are TGTGCCAGCAGCCCGATAGCGGGGGGAGAGGACTATGGCTACACCTTC. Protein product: CASSPIAGGEDYGYTF.

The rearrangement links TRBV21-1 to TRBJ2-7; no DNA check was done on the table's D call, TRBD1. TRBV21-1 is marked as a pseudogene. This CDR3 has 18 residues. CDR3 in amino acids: CASSKGSLDRAISGEQYF. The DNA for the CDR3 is TGTGCCAGCAGCAAAGGGAGTTTGGACAGGGCGATCTCAGGCGAGCAGTACTTC.

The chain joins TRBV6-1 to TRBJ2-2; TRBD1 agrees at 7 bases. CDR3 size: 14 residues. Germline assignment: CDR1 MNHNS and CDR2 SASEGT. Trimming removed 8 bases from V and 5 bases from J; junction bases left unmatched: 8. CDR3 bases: TGTGCCAGCCACCGGGACAGTGGGACCGGGGAGCTGTTTTTT. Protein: CASHRDSGTGELFF.

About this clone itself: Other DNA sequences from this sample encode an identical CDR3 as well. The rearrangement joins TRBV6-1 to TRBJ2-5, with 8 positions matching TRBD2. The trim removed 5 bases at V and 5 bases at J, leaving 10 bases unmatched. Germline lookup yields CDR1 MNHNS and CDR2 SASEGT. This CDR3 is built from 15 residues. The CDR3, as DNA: TGTGCCAGCAGTCCTTTAGCGGGGAGCTGGGAGACCCAGTACTTC. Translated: CASSPLAGSWETQYF.

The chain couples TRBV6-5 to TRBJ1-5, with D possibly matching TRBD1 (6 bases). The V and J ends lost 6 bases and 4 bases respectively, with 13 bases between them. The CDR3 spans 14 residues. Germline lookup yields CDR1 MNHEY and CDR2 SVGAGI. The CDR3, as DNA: TGTGCCAGCAGACAGGGTTTGGAAAATCAGCCCCAGCATTTT. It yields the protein CASRQGLENQPQHF.

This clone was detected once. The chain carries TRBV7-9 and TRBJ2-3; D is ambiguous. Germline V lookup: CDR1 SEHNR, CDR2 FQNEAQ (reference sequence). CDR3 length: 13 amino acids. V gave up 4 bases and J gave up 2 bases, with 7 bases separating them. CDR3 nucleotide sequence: TGTGCCAGCAGCTCCACTATCACAGATACGCAGTATTTT. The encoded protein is CASSSTITDTQYF. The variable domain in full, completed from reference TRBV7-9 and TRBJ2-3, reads DTGVSQNPRHKITKRGQNVTFRCDPISEHNRLYWYRQTLGQGPEFLTYFQNEAQLEKSRLLSDRFSAERPKGSFSTLEIQRTEQGDSAMYLCASSSTITDTQYFGPGTRLTVL.

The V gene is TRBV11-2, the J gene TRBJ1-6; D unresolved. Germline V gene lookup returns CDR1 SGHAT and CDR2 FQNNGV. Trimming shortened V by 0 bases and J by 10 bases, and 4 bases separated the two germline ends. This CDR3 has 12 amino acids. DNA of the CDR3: TGTGCCAGCAGCTTAGACAAATCACCCCTCCACTTT. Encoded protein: CASSLDKSPLHF.

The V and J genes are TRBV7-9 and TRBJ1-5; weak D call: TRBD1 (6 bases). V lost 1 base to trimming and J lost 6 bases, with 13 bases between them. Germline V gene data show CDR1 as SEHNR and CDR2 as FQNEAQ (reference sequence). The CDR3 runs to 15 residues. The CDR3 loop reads CASSLVAGASQPQHF. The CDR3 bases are TGTGCCAGCAGCTTAGTGGCAGGGGCGAGTCAGCCCCAGCATTTT. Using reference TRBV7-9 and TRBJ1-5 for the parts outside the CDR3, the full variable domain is DTGVSQNPRHKITKRGQNVTFRCDPISEHNRLYWYRQTLGQGPEFLTYFQNEAQLEKSRLLSDRFSAERPKGSFSTLEIQRTEQGDSAMYLCASSLVAGASQPQHFGDGTRLSIL.